What follows describes a single T cell receptor beta chain. These data come from a study of spatial heterogeneity in lung cancer. Study background: Available follow-up PBMC samples were sequenced, at a median of around two years post-resection.

MiXCR, run by TCRdb on the 5' RACE reads, gives a single entry per CDR3 protein. The sample contains 35,000 to 55,000 distinct CDR3 sequences, approximately 22% of which appear only once. Specified time point: blood at routine non-recurrence follow-up after resection. Whole RNA from tumor, nontumor lung or frozen PBMC was sequenced unsorted. Trimming cost V 8 bases and J 0 bases, with 19 bases left between them. This CDR3 is built from 16 residues. In germline, CDR1 is SNHLY, CDR2 FYNNEI. The chain joins TRBV2 to TRBJ1-1; D ambiguous. The receptor was derived from a female donor with early-stage non-small cell lung cancer. Source: PBMCs, taken at follow-up. Here the CDR3 DNA reads TGTGCCAGCCGATTGTTTCTCCCGCCTATGAACACTGAAGCTTTCTTT. This encodes CASRLFLPPMNTEAFF.